This entry lists 27 T cell receptor beta chains sequenced from one sample in a study of blood T cell repertoires in COVID-19. This table comes from immunoSEQ multiplex PCR, and its TCRdb copy is limited to in-frame clones, with some not included. The sample consists of over 25,000 clones, about 88% of them appearing once. The specimen sequenced was peripheral blood. These receptors all come from a man in his 70s with active or convalescent COVID-19.

The J gene is TRBJ2-2, the V gene TRBV3-1 (or the pseudogene TRBV3-2), with 8 bases matching TRBD1. Trimming cost V 4 bases and J 1 base; bases outside gene matches: 2. There are 15 residues in the CDR3. Per the germline V gene, CDR1 is LGHDT and CDR2 is YNNKEL (reference sequence). DNA for the CDR3: TGTGCCAGCAGCCGAGGGACAGGGAACACCGGGGAGCTGTTTTTT. Translating gives CASSRGTGNTGELFF.

The chain employs TRBV9 and TRBJ1-4; 11 positions match TRBD1. Germline lookup yields CDR1 SGDLS and CDR2 YYNGEE. The CDR3 sequence is 17 residues long. V shed 3 bases, J shed 7 bases, and the junction held 11 bases outside the gene matches. The CDR3 nucleotides read TGTGCCAGCAGCGAGTCCCTCCCGGGACAGGGGGGTGAAAAACTGTTTTTT. As protein: CASSESLPGQGGEKLFF.

The J gene is TRBJ2-3, the V gene TRBV3-1 (or the pseudogene TRBV3-2), with D maybe TRBD2 (6 bases). V lost 0 bases and J lost 0, with 13 bases in between. CDR3 length: 17 amino acids. Germline V gives CDR1 LGHDT, CDR2 YNNKEL (reference sequence). The CDR3 DNA is TGTGCCAGCAGCCAAGATTTCGGCGGGGCAAGCACAGATACGCAGTATTTT. Its translation: CASSQDFGGASTDTQYF.

The chain joins TRBV5-1 to TRBJ1-1, with TRBD1 matching 7 bases. V trimming: 3 bases; J trimming: 1 base; junction bases outside the gene matches: 9. Germline V CDR1 and CDR2: SGHRS, YFSETQ. This CDR3 is 16 amino acids long. DNA of the CDR3: TGCGCCAGCAGCTCCGGACAGGTTCTCTCGAACACTGAAGCTTTCTTT. Translated, it gives CASSSGQVLSNTEAFF.

This sequence joins TRBV27 and TRBJ1-6; 8 bases are shared with TRBD1. Per germline, CDR1 MNHEY and CDR2 SMNVEV (reference sequence). V shed 2 bases and J 10 bases; nucleotides not matched to a gene: 4. The CDR3 spans 14 residues. CDR3 protein: CASSLPQGGSPLHF. CDR3 nucleotides: TGTGCCAGCAGTTTACCACAGGGGGGATCACCCCTCCACTTT.

The V call is TRBV7-6, the J call TRBJ2-5; TRBD2 matches at 11 bases. Germline CDR1 and CDR2: SGHVS and FNYEAQ. The CDR3 is 15 residues long. The V segment lost 5 bases and the J segment 5 bases; nucleotides outside the gene matches: 7. The CDR3 bases are TGTGCCAGCAGCCACCTAGCGGGGGGCGGGGAGACCCAGTACTTC. It codes for CASSHLAGGGETQYF. Based on the CDR3 plus reference TRBV7-6 and TRBJ2-5, the full variable domain is GAGVSQSPRYKVTKRGQDVALRCDPISGHVSLYWYRQALGQGPEFLTYFNYEAQQDKSGLPNDRFSAERPEGSISTLTIQRTEQRDSAMYRCASSHLAGGGETQYFGPGTRLLVL.

This clone showed up just once. This chain connects TRBV18 to TRBJ2-2, with 7 bases aligning to TRBD1. Looked up from germline, CDR1 is KGHSH and CDR2 is LQKENI. The CDR3 runs to 16 residues. Unmatched junction bases numbered 6, after V lost 3 bases and J lost 2 bases. CDR3 region: CASSPQGVFNTGELFF. CDR3 sequence (DNA): TGTGCCAGCTCACCGCAGGGGGTCTTCAACACCGGGGAGCTGTTTTTT.

The chain employs TRBV5-1 and TRBJ2-1; 8 bases are shared with TRBD2. V lost 0 bases, J lost 3 bases, and 5 bases stayed unmatched. CDR3 size: 16 residues. Germline V gene sequence: CDR1 SGHRS, CDR2 YFSETQ. For the CDR3, the DNA is TGCGCCAGCAGCTTGGTCCCAGCGGGAGACTACAATGAGCAGTTCTTC. Its protein product is CASSLVPAGDYNEQFF.

The rearrangement uses TRBV7-8 and TRBJ1-3, with a weak D call TRBD1 (6 bases). The CDR3 consists of 13 residues. V was pared by 4 bases and J by 3 bases, with 7 bases between. The V gene's germline CDR1 is SGHVS and CDR2 FQNEAQ. Written as DNA, the CDR3 is TGTGCCAGCAGCTACAGGGTTGGAAACACCATATATTTT. Amino acids: CASSYRVGNTIYF.

This chain uses TRBV6-2 or TRBV6-3 with TRBJ1-1, with unresolved D. Germline values: CDR1 MNHEY, CDR2 SVGEGT. This CDR3 contains 14 residues. Trimming took off 4 bases at V and 0 bases at J, with 9 bases between the two ends. The CDR3 sequence is CASSWQNMNTEAFF. CDR3 bases: TGTGCCAGCAGTTGGCAGAACATGAACACTGAAGCTTTCTTT.

This chain joins TRBV19 and TRBJ1-5; 7 positions agree with TRBD1. The CDR3 totals 13 residues. The germline V gene has CDR1 LNHDA and CDR2 SQIVND (reference sequence). The V gene end was trimmed by 10 bases and the J gene end by 4 bases; junction bases not matched to a gene: 7. The CDR3 nucleotides are TGTGCCACCCGATTGACAGGGAATCAGCCCCAGCATTTT. Its protein is CATRLTGNQPQHF. Using reference TRBV19 and TRBJ1-5 for the parts outside the CDR3, the full variable domain is DGGITQSPKYLFRKEGQNVTLSCEQNLNHDAMYWYRQDPGQGLRLIYYSQIVNDFQKGDIAEGYSVSREKKESFPLTVTSAQKNPTAFYLCATRLTGNQPQHFGDGTRLSIL.

The chain employs TRBV5-4 and TRBJ1-1; the match to TRBD1 covers 7 bases. This CDR3 has 15 residues. Germline values: CDR1 SGHNT, CDR2 YYREEE (reference sequence). V gave up 4 bases and J gave up 2 bases; unmatched junction bases: 8. The CDR3 here is CASSHRTGKNTEAFF. Here the CDR3 DNA reads TGTGCCAGCAGCCATCGGACAGGCAAAAACACTGAAGCTTTCTTT.

V usage is TRBV9 and J usage is TRBJ1-2, with a tentative D call TRBD1 (5 bases). With 0 bases removed from V and 4 bases from J, the gap between germline ends came to 10 bases. The CDR3 consists of 14 residues. Germline V CDR1 and CDR2: SGDLS, YYNGEE. The CDR3 DNA reads as TGTGCCAGCAGCGTAGGAGACAGAGGCTATGGCTACACCTTC. It specifies CASSVGDRGYGYTF.

In its sample, this clone was seen once. V usage is TRBV7-2 and J usage is TRBJ2-4; 7 positions agree with TRBD1. V gave up 7 bases and J gave up 7 bases; unmatched junction bases: 10. This CDR3 region has 14 residues. Germline CDR1 reads SGHTA; CDR2 reads FQGNSA. The CDR3 here is CASTYRGTFNIQYF. CDR3 coding DNA: TGTGCCAGCACGTACAGGGGCACCTTTAACATTCAGTACTTC.

The rearrangement joins TRBV5-3 to TRBJ2-1; 11 bases match TRBD2. TRBV5-3 is assigned to the ORF class and has an uncertain function. With 0 bases clipped from V and 4 bases from J, the junction kept 0 bases outside the gene matches. CDR3 length: 15 amino acids. CDR3 coding DNA: TGTGCCAGAAGCTTGGGACTAGCGGGGTACAATGAGCAGTTCTTC. It encodes CARSLGLAGYNEQFF.

This sequence joins TRBV3-1 (or the pseudogene TRBV3-2) and TRBJ1-2; D remains ambiguous. Germline values: CDR1 LGHDT, CDR2 YNNKEL (reference sequence). This CDR3 is 13 amino acids long. V dropped 1 base and J dropped 6 bases, with 9 bases sitting between them. CDR3 sequence: CASSQASVHGYTF. The CDR3, as DNA: TGTGCCAGCAGCCAAGCCAGTGTTCATGGCTACACCTTC.

This chain connects TRBV5-1 to TRBJ2-4, with 9 bases identical to TRBD2. The CDR3 totals 16 residues. Germline V gene lookup returns CDR1 SGHRS and CDR2 YFSETQ. V was clipped by 1 base and J by 8 bases; unmatched bases: 10. CDR3 region: CASSLMTSGLGDIQYF. CDR3 sequence (DNA): TGCGCCAGCAGCTTGATGACTAGCGGCTTGGGGGACATTCAGTACTTC.

This clone occurred once. The rearrangement links TRBV6-5 to TRBJ1-1, with unresolved D. CDR1 MNHEY and CDR2 SVGAGI come from the germline V gene. V was trimmed by 0 bases and J by 0 bases, leaving 8 bases between them. The CDR3 extends over 15 amino acids. DNA of the CDR3: TGTGCCAGCAGTTACTCGATAGTCCTGAACACTGAAGCTTTCTTT. Translating it yields CASSYSIVLNTEAFF.

V and J are TRBV7-8 and TRBJ2-2; 8 bases are a match to TRBD1. The CDR3 totals 16 residues. Trimming took 5 bases from V and 2 from J; bases not matched to a gene: 7. Germline loops: CDR1 SGHVS, CDR2 FQNEAQ. CDR3 residues: CASSIRQGINTGELFF. DNA of the CDR3: TGTGCCAGCAGCATTAGACAGGGGATAAACACCGGGGAGCTGTTTTTT. The whole variable domain, filled in from reference TRBV7-8 and TRBJ2-2, reads GAGVSQSPRYKVAKRGQDVALRCDPISGHVSLFWYQQALGQGPEFLTYFQNEAQLDKSGLPSDRFFAERPEGSVSTLKIQRTQQEDSAVYLCASSIRQGINTGELFFGEGSRLTVL.

CDR3 region: CASSLATPNEQFF. CDR3 nucleotide sequence: TGTGCCAGCAGCTTAGCTACTCCCAATGAGCAGTTCTTC. The chain has TRBV7-9 and TRBJ2-1; no definite D call. Per germline, CDR1 SEHNR and CDR2 FQNEAQ (reference sequence). This CDR3 is 13 amino acids long. Trimming pared 0 bases from V and 6 bases from J, leaving 6 bases between.

This clone was found once. The same CDR3 arises from other DNA sequences in this sample as well. This rearrangement joins TRBV21-1 to TRBJ2-2; TRBD1 is the table's D call, not checked against the DNA. TRBV21-1 constitutes a pseudogene. The CDR3 runs 17 residues. CDR3: CASSSQTGTANTGELFF. The CDR3 DNA follows: TGTGCCAGCAGCAGTCAGACCGGGACAGCGAACACCGGGGAGCTGTTTTTT.

This sequence joins TRBV5-1 and TRBJ2-3; no reliable D call. The V gene's germline CDR1 is SGHRS and CDR2 YFSETQ. This CDR3 region has 14 residues. V gave up 0 bases and J gave up 0 bases, with 5 bases separating them. CDR3 protein: CASSLGTSTDTQYF. The CDR3 DNA sequence: TGCGCCAGCAGCTTGGGCACTAGCACAGATACGCAGTATTTT. Full variable domain (remainder filled in from reference TRBV5-1 and TRBJ2-3): KAGVTQTPRYLIKTRGQQVTLSCSPISGHRSVSWYQQTPGQGLQFLFEYFSETQRNKGNFPGRFSGRQFSNSRSEMNVSTLELGDSALYLCASSLGTSTDTQYFGPGTRLTVL.

The rearrangement uses TRBV30 and TRBJ1-6, with 8 bases matching TRBD1. J gave up 8 bases and V 0 bases, and 12 bases lay outside the gene matches. The germline V gene has CDR1 GTSNPN and CDR2 SVGIG (reference sequence). CDR3 length: 17 amino acids. The CDR3 loop is CAWSVRLGTGGHSPLHF. CDR3 bases: TGTGCCTGGAGTGTACGTTTAGGAACAGGGGGACATTCACCCCTCCACTTT.

The chain employs TRBV6-5 and TRBJ2-7; weak D call: TRBD1 (5 bases). Per germline, CDR1 MNHEY and CDR2 SVGAGI. The CDR3 sequence is 11 residues long. V dropped 6 bases and J dropped 4 bases, with 7 bases sitting between them. For the CDR3, the DNA is TGTGCCAGCAGGGACAAATACGAGCAGTACGTC. Its translation: CASRDKYEQYV.

V is TRBV3-1 (or the pseudogene TRBV3-2) and J is TRBJ1-4; TRBD1 matches 9 bases. The V and J ends lost 3 bases and 5 bases, in that order; junction bases with no gene match: 4. This CDR3 is built from 15 residues. CDR1 and CDR2 from the germline V gene are LGHDT and YNNKEL (reference sequence). CDR3 sequence (DNA): TGTGCCAGCAGCCAGGGACAGGGAAAGAATGAAAAACTGTTTTTT. Amino acids: CASSQGQGKNEKLFF.

The genes are TRBV7-9 and TRBJ1-3; 7 nucleotides agree with TRBD1. Germline CDR1 SEHNR, CDR2 FQNEAQ (reference sequence). The CDR3 runs 15 residues. After removal of 5 bases from V and 3 bases from J, the junction contained 7 bases not matched to a gene. The CDR3 region has the DNA TGTGCCAGCAGCCGACAGGGACCTCTTGGAAACACCATATATTTT. Translating gives CASSRQGPLGNTIYF.

The chain joins TRBV2 to TRBJ1-2; 7 nucleotides agree with TRBD1. The CDR3 spans 14 residues. V lost 5 bases to trimming and J lost 4 bases; unmatched junction nucleotides: 7. Germline V lookup: CDR1 SNHLY, CDR2 FYNNEI. This CDR3 reads CASSRRQGSYGYTF. CDR3 coding DNA: TGTGCCAGCAGTCGAAGACAGGGCTCCTATGGCTACACCTTC. The full variable domain, with the rest looked up from reference TRBV2 and TRBJ1-2, is EPEVTQTPSHQVTQMGQEVILRCVPISNHLYFYWYRQILGQKVEFLVSFYNNEISEKSEIFDDQFSVERPDGSNFTLKIRSTKLEDSAMYFCASSRRQGSYGYTFGSGTRLTVV.